Listed below are T cell receptor beta chains from one sample, sequenced in a study of spatial heterogeneity in lung cancer. TCRdb independently ran MiXCR on the 5' RACE reads; one entry per CDR3 protein. The sample lists some 44,000 distinct CDR3 sequences, 12% to 15% occurring once. Sample: PBMCs, taken at surgery. All receptors come from a male donor with early-stage non-small cell lung cancer. CDR3s include the opening cysteine and the closing phenylalanine or tryptophan. A D gene is named only where the DNA matches it firmly. Size is stated for part of the rows, as once, few or many counts, or as a class when the clone is expanded.

v_gene: TRBV28; j_gene: TRBJ2-3; d_gene: TRBD2; abundance: few; CDR3nt: TGTGCCAGCAGCTCAACGGGACTAGCGGTTAGTGGCACAGATACGCAGTATTTT; CDR3aa: CASSSTGLAVSGTDTQYF
v_gene: TRBV29-1; j_gene: TRBJ2-5; d_gene: .; abundance: many; CDR3nt: TGCAGCGTTGAGGGCAGGAGAGATGGGACCCAGTACTTC; CDR3aa: CSVEGRRDGTQYF
v_gene: TRBV20-1; j_gene: TRBJ2-5; d_gene: .; abundance: .; CDR3nt: TGCAGTGCTAGAGGGTACGCTCAAGAGACCCAGTACTTC; CDR3aa: CSARGYAQETQYF
v_gene: TRBV12-3/TRBV12-4; j_gene: TRBJ1-5; d_gene: .; abundance: .; CDR3nt: TGTGCCAGCAGTTCAGGCGTGGAGCCCCAGCATTTT; CDR3aa: CASSSGVEPQHF
v_gene: TRBV2; j_gene: TRBJ2-4; d_gene: TRBD1; abundance: many; CDR3nt: TGTGCCAGCACAACTCAAAGAGGGGGCAACATTCAGTACTTC; CDR3aa: CASTTQRGGNIQYF
v_gene: TRBV9; j_gene: TRBJ1-6; d_gene: .; abundance: few; CDR3nt: TGTGCCAGCAACCCAAGCGGGGGCTATAATTCACCCCTCCACTTT; CDR3aa: CASNPSGGYNSPLHF
v_gene: TRBV7-2; j_gene: TRBJ2-3; d_gene: TRBD2; abundance: .; CDR3nt: TGTGCCAGCAGCTTAGCCAGCGGGGCCCTTCAACCGCAGTATTTT; CDR3aa: CASSLASGALQPQYF
v_gene: TRBV28; j_gene: TRBJ2-1; d_gene: .; abundance: many; CDR3nt: TGTGCCAGCAGTGTACTAGGGGGGAGCTCCTACAATGAGCAGTTCTTC; CDR3aa: CASSVLGGSSYNEQFF
v_gene: TRBV2; j_gene: TRBJ2-5; d_gene: .; abundance: many; CDR3nt: TGTGCCAGCAGCGAGACAGGTCCCAAAGAGACCCAGTACTTC; CDR3aa: CASSETGPKETQYF
v_gene: TRBV5-6; j_gene: TRBJ2-1; d_gene: .; abundance: many; CDR3nt: TGTGCCAGCAGCTTGGCGGCATACGATGAGCAGTTCTTC; CDR3aa: CASSLAAYDEQFF
v_gene: TRBV7-2; j_gene: TRBJ2-5; d_gene: .; abundance: many; CDR3nt: TGTGCCAGCAGCTTGAGAGGGGCCGGAGGGACCCAGTACTTC; CDR3aa: CASSLRGAGGTQYF
v_gene: TRBV12-3/TRBV12-4; j_gene: TRBJ2-5; d_gene: .; abundance: .; CDR3nt: TGTGCCAGCAGTTCCTTTACCTACAGGGGAGGGGAGGAGACCCAGTACTTC; CDR3aa: CASSSFTYRGGEETQYF
v_gene: TRBV7-2; j_gene: TRBJ2-5; d_gene: TRBD1; abundance: .; CDR3nt: TGTGCCAGCAGCCGGACAGGAGAGACCCAGTACTTC; CDR3aa: CASSRTGETQYF
v_gene: TRBV20-1; j_gene: TRBJ2-2; d_gene: TRBD2; abundance: many; CDR3nt: TGCAGTGCGCGCGGGGGGTGGAACACCGGGGAGCTGTTTTTT; CDR3aa: CSARGGWNTGELFF
v_gene: TRBV6-5; j_gene: TRBJ2-1; d_gene: .; abundance: .; CDR3nt: TGTGCCAGCTTTGGGTCACCCTACAATGAGCAGTTCTTC; CDR3aa: CASFGSPYNEQFF
v_gene: TRBV20-1; j_gene: TRBJ2-7; d_gene: .; abundance: few; CDR3nt: TGCAGTGCTAGTCCGGGGGGCGATTACGAGCAGTACTTC; CDR3aa: CSASPGGDYEQYF
v_gene: TRBV23-1; j_gene: TRBJ2-2; d_gene: TRBD1; abundance: few; CDR3nt: TGCGCCAGCAGTCCGCGAGGGACAGGGGGTTGCGGGGAGCTGTTTTTT; CDR3aa: CASSPRGTGGCGELFF
v_gene: TRBV4-2; j_gene: TRBJ2-3; d_gene: .; abundance: .; CDR3nt: TGTGCCAGCAGCCAAGAGGGCGTTCCCACAGATACGCAGTATTTT; CDR3aa: CASSQEGVPTDTQYF
v_gene: TRBV7-2; j_gene: TRBJ1-6; d_gene: .; abundance: few; CDR3nt: TGTGCCAGCAGCCTCGTGGATCTAAGCCCCACTTATAATTCACCCCTCCACTTT; CDR3aa: CASSLVDLSPTYNSPLHF
v_gene: TRBV7-2; j_gene: TRBJ2-3; d_gene: TRBD2; abundance: .; CDR3nt: TGTGCCAGCAGTATAGCGGGACGGAAATCAGATACGCAGTATTTT; CDR3aa: CASSIAGRKSDTQYF
v_gene: TRBV9; j_gene: TRBJ2-5; d_gene: TRBD1; abundance: many; CDR3nt: TGTGCCAGCAGCGTAGCCCTCGGACAGGCGCACCAAGAGACCCAGTACTTC; CDR3aa: CASSVALGQAHQETQYF
v_gene: TRBV7-2; j_gene: TRBJ2-3; d_gene: .; abundance: many; CDR3nt: TGTGCCAGCAGCTTACGGGGGGCTTGGGATACGCAGTATTTT; CDR3aa: CASSLRGAWDTQYF